The clone carrying this T cell receptor beta chain was observed a few times. Its antigen remains unknown. This sample was taken from a study of T-cell memory formation after mild COVID-19. Points from the study as a whole: Researchers report contracting CD4+ clones mostly in CM and EM, with CD8+ clones in EMRA. Cross-reactive memory appears to have joined, as suggested by some responding clones showing up in pre-infection memory. While clones contracting from day 15 to 85 were balanced between CD4 and CD8, later expanders leaned CD4+.

MiXCR, run by TCRdb on the 5' RACE reads, gives a single entry per CDR3 protein. The data hold roughly 580,000 distinct CDR3 sequences, with about a sixth observed a single time. Germline V lookup: CDR1 MGHDK, CDR2 SYGVNS. The CDR3 consists of 17 residues. V lost 0 bases and J lost 3, with 18 bases in between. The genes are TRBV25-1 and TRBJ2-7; D gene unclear. Material for sequencing was PBMCs or a T cell subset sorted from them (not recorded which). The TCR originated in an adult woman who had mild COVID-19 (a few samples of this study predate the infection). Cell type and time point are not known. CDR3 region: CASSEYADAGTNYEQYF. In DNA, the CDR3 is TGTGCCAGCAGTGAATATGCTGATGCAGGAACTAACTACGAGCAGTACTTC.